This passage covers 16 T cell receptor beta chains from one sample sequenced in a study of CD8+ T cells in alopecia areata. RNA was extracted and reverse transcribed into cDNA as the sequencing template. Produced via immunoSEQ multiplex PCR; TCRdb's table is partial and in-frame only. The sample carries 140,000 to 150,000 clones, around 50% recorded once. The source material was CD4+ T cells sorted from blood, sampled at week 0. These receptors were collected from a human donor with alopecia areata.

J is TRBJ2-1 and V is TRBV7-9; no definite D call. CDR3 size: 14 residues. CDR1 and CDR2 (germline): SEHNR, FQNEAQ (reference sequence). V was pared by 1 base and J by 10 bases, with 14 bases between. The DNA for the CDR3 is TGTGCCAGCAGCTTAGATTTGACCGCCTGGGAGCAGTTCTTC. Translated: CASSLDLTAWEQFF.

V usage is TRBV2 and J usage is TRBJ1-2; possibly TRBD1 for D (5 bases). The germline V gene encodes CDR1 SNHLY and CDR2 FYNNEI. The CDR3 has 15 amino acids. V lost 4 bases, J lost 0 bases, and 12 bases lay in between. CDR3 protein: CASSVQGVANYGYTF. The CDR3 region has the DNA TGTGCCAGCAGTGTCCAAGGGGTCGCTAACTATGGCTACACCTTC.

The chain is built from TRBV5-1 and TRBJ1-2; a weak D match, TRBD1 (5 bases). Germline CDR1 and CDR2: SGHRS and YFSETQ. V was pared by 5 bases and J by 8 bases, with 25 bases between. The CDR3 has 16 residues. CDR3 loop: CASSTPGLQKAEGYTF. In DNA, the CDR3 is TGCGCCAGCAGTACACCGGGACTCCAAAAGGCGGAGGGCTACACCTTC.

This clone was counted once. The CDR3 loop reads CAWSNGRTTGELFF. In DNA, the CDR3 is TGTGCCTGGAGTAATGGAAGGACAACCGGGGAGCTGTTTTTT. This chain uses TRBV30 with TRBJ2-2, with D maybe TRBD1 (5 bases). This CDR3 is 14 amino acids long. V shed 2 bases and J shed 5 bases, with 12 bases lying between them. CDR1 is GTSNPN and CDR2 is SVGIG in the germline V gene (reference sequence).

The rearrangement uses TRBV7-2 and TRBJ1-2; no definite D call. Trimming removed 2 bases at V and 1 base at J, with 8 bases between. The CDR3 is 14 amino acids. CDR1 and CDR2 from the germline V gene are SGHTA and FQGNSA. DNA of the CDR3: TGTGCCAGCAGCTTATACAACCTTAACTATGGCTACACCTTC. It is translated as CASSLYNLNYGYTF.

The J gene is TRBJ2-1, the V gene TRBV2, with D perhaps TRBD2 (5 bases). The CDR3 spans 14 residues. V lost 5 bases to trimming and J lost 4 bases, with 12 bases between them. Germline lookup yields CDR1 SNHLY and CDR2 FYNNEI. Written as DNA, the CDR3 is TGTGCCAGCAGTTTGATGGGGAGTTACAATGAGCAGTTCTTC. Amino acid sequence: CASSLMGSYNEQFF.

This sequence joins TRBV7-6 and TRBJ2-1; no definite D call. Germline CDR1 reads SGHVS; CDR2 reads FNYEAQ. Trimming took off 1 base at V and 5 bases at J, with 9 bases between the two ends. The CDR3 totals 14 residues. The DNA for the CDR3 is TGTGCCAGCAGCTTAGGCCCCGCAAACAATGAGCAGTTCTTC. Translated, it gives CASSLGPANNEQFF.

This clone was counted a few times. The chain recombines TRBV18 with TRBJ2-2; no definite D call. Trimming pared 6 bases from V and 3 bases from J, leaving 11 bases between. The CDR3 totals 14 residues. Germline V CDR1 and CDR2: KGHSH, LQKENI. The CDR3 DNA sequence: TGTGCCAGCTCGGTCGGCTTGGACACCGGGGAGCTGTTTTTT. Its protein product is CASSVGLDTGELFF.

The chain couples TRBV9 to TRBJ1-1, with 7 bases matching TRBD1. Germline V gene sequence: CDR1 SGDLS, CDR2 YYNGEE. The CDR3 has 15 amino acids. With V trimmed by 4 bases and J by 4 bases, 10 bases remained unmatched. CDR3 bases: TGTGCCAGCAGCTCATCAACAGGGGTGGTCACTGAAGCTTTCTTT. This codes for CASSSSTGVVTEAFF.

The genes are TRBV10-3 and TRBJ2-5; no firm D call. Trimming pared 8 bases from V and 5 bases from J, leaving 15 bases between. The CDR3 runs to 13 residues. Germline assignment: CDR1 ENHRY and CDR2 SYGVKD. CDR3: CAISGENWETQYF. The CDR3 coding sequence is TGTGCCATCTCTGGAGAGAATTGGGAGACCCAGTACTTC.

The count of this clone is one. The chain combines TRBV29-1 with TRBJ2-7, with D tentatively TRBD1 (6 bases). Germline CDR1 is SQVTM and CDR2 is ANQGSEA. The CDR3 covers 12 residues. V was trimmed by 5 bases and J by 3 bases, leaving 11 bases between them. The CDR3 nucleotides are TGCAGCGTTCGTACAGGGAACTACGAGCAGTACTTC. Translating gives CSVRTGNYEQYF.

This clone was recorded a few times. The rearrangement joins TRBV11-3 to TRBJ2-1; perhaps TRBD1 as D (6 bases). Germline lookup yields CDR1 SGHNT and CDR2 YENEEA. V dropped 1 base and J dropped 3 bases, with 13 bases sitting between them. CDR3 length: 16 residues. CDR3 in amino acids: CASSLGRDKYYNEQFF. Here the CDR3 DNA reads TGTGCCAGCAGCTTAGGTAGGGACAAGTACTACAATGAGCAGTTCTTC.

The CDR3 here is CASRTGSGANVLTF. CDR3 coding DNA: TGCGCCAGCCGTACAGGGTCTGGGGCCAACGTCCTGACTTTC. This rearrangement joins TRBV5-1 to TRBJ2-6; a possible D gene is TRBD1 (6 bases). The germline V gene has CDR1 SGHRS and CDR2 YFSETQ. Trimming pared 7 bases from V and 1 base from J, leaving 9 bases between. The CDR3 covers 14 residues.

This clone was observed a handful of times. The gene calls are TRBV7-2 and TRBJ2-7; tentatively, D is TRBD2 (6 bases). V lost 1 base and J lost 4, with 11 bases in between. Germline assignment: CDR1 SGHTA and CDR2 FQGNSA. This CDR3 has 14 amino acids. The CDR3 region is CASSLDAGTYEQYF. In DNA form, the CDR3 reads TGTGCCAGCAGCTTAGATGCAGGGACTTACGAGCAGTACTTC.

The V gene is TRBV5-6, the J gene TRBJ2-7; 7 bases are a match to TRBD2. CDR3 length: 16 residues. The junction had 11 bases not matched to a gene; V was cut back by 0 bases and J by 5 bases. Germline V CDR1 and CDR2: SGHDT, YYEEEE. CDR3 nucleotide sequence: TGTGCCAGCAGCTTGGCTGGCCTAGCGGCTACGGACGAGCAGTACTTC. Translated: CASSLAGLAATDEQYF.

This rearrangement joins TRBV29-1 to TRBJ2-1, with D tentatively TRBD2 (5 bases). Trimming stripped 7 bases from V and 4 bases from J, with 14 bases between. Germline V gene lookup returns CDR1 SQVTM and CDR2 ANQGSEA. The CDR3 has 13 amino acids. Here the CDR3 DNA reads TGCAGCGGGCGGGTCGGGCCTTACAATGAGCAGTTCTTC. This translates into CSGRVGPYNEQFF.